One sample yielded the 2 T cell receptor beta chains listed below, sequenced in a study of cytomegalovirus exposure and HLA in healthy donors. Vbeta (60) and Jbeta (13) primers were used in the PCR. Repertoires were generated with immunoSEQ multiplex PCR, while TCRdb's copy carries only in-frame clones and drops some. This sample carries approximately 75,000 clones, with about 0.83% going to the ten biggest clones. The sample taken for sequencing was PBMCs. These receptors all come from a boy under 18 in good health and CMV-seronegative.

V is TRBV2 and J is TRBJ2-3; TRBD1 matches at 7 bases. The CDR3 has 16 amino acids. V was clipped by 10 bases and J by 0 bases; unmatched bases: 13. The germline V gene encodes CDR1 SNHLY and CDR2 FYNNEI. The DNA of the CDR3 is TGTGCCACCTTTAAGGCACAGGGGCTTAGCACAGATACGCAGTATTTT. Its translation is CATFKAQGLSTDTQYF.

As regards this clone: The germline gene is not matched at one end of the junction; a read error may be the cause. The chain has TRBV30 and TRBJ1-1, with D perhaps TRBD1 (5 bases). Germline CDR1 and CDR2: GTSNPN and SVGIG (reference sequence). This CDR3 has 15 residues. The CDR3: CAGSAEGRGVTEAFF. In nucleotides, the CDR3 is TGTGCCGGGAGTGCCGAGGGGCGCGGGGTCACTGAAGCTTTCTTT.